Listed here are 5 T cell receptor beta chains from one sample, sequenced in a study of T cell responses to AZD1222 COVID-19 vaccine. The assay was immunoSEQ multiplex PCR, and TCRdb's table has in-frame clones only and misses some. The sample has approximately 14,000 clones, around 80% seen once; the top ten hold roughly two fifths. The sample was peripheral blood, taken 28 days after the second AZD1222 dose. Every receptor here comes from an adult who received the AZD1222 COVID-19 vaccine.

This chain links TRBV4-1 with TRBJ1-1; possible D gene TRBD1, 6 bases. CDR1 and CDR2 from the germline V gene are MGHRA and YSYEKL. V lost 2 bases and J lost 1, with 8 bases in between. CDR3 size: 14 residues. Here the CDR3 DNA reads TGCGCCAGCAGCCAACTCAGGGGGAACACTGAAGCTTTCTTT. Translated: CASSQLRGNTEAFF.

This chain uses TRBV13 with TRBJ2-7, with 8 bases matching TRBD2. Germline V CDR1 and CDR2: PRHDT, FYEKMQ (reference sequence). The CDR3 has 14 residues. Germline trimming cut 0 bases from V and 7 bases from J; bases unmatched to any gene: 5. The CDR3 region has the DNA TGTGCCAGCAGCTTAGGCGATAGCGGGAAAGAGCAGTACTTC. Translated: CASSLGDSGKEQYF. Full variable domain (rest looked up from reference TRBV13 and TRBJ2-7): AAGVIQSPRHLIKEKRETATLKCYPIPRHDTVYWYQQGPGQDPQFLISFYEKMQSDKGSIPDRFSAQQFSDYHSELNMSSLELGDSALYFCASSLGDSGKEQYFGPGTRLTVT.

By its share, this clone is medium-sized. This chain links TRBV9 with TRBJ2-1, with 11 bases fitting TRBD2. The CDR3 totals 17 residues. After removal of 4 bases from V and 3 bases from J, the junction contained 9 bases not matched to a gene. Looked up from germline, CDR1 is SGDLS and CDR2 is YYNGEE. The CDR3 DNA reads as TGTGCCAGCAGCCCGCGTTCGGGACTAGCGGTCTACAATGAGCAGTTCTTC. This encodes CASSPRSGLAVYNEQFF.

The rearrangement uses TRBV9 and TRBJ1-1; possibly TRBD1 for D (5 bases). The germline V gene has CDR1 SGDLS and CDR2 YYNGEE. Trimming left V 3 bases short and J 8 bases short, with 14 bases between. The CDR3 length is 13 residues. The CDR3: CASSANPQGEAFF. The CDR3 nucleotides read TGTGCCAGCAGCGCCAACCCCCAGGGAGAAGCTTTCTTT. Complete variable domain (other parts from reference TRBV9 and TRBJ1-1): DSGVTQTPKHLITATGQRVTLRCSPRSGDLSVYWYQQSLDQGLQFLIQYYNGEERAKGNILERFSAQQFPDLHSELNLSSLELGDSALYFCASSANPQGEAFFGQGTRLTVV.

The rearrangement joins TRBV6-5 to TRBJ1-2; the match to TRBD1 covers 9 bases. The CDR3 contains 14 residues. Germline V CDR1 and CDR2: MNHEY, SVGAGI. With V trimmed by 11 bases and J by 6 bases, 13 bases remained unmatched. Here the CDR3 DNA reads TGTGCCGTAGGGACAGGGTCTACCCATCATGGCTACACCTTC. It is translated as CAVGTGSTHHGYTF.